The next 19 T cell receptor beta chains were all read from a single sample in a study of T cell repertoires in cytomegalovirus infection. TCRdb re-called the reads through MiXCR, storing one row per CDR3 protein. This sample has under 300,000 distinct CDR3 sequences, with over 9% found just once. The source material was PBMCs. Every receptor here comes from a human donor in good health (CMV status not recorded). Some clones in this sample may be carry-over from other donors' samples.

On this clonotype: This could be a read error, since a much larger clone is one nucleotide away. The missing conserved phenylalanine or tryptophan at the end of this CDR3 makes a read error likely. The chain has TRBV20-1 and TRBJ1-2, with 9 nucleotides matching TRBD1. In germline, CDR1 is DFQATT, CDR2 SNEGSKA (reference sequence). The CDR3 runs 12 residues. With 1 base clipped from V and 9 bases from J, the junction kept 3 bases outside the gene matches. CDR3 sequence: CSARAGTGSYTS. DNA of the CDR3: TGCAGTGCTAGAGCCGGGACAGGGAGCTACACCTCC.

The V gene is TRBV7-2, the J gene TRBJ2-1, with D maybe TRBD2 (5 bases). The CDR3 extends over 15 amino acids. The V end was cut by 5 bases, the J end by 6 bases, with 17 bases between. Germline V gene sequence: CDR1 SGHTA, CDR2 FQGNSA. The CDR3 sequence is CASSPGYILTNEQFF. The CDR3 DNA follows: TGTGCCAGCAGCCCGGGGTACATTCTGACCAATGAGCAGTTCTTC.

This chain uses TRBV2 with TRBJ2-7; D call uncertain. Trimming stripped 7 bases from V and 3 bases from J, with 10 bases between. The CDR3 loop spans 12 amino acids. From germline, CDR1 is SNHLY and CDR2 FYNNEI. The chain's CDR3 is CASKDLYYEQYF. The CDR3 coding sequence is TGTGCCAGCAAGGACCTGTACTACGAGCAGTACTTC.

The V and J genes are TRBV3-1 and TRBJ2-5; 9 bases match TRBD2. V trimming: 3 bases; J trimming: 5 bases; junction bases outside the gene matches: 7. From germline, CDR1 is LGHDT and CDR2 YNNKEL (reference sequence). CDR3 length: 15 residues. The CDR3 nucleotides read TGTGCCAGCAGCCAGTTGGGACTAGCAGCCGAGACCCAGTACTTC. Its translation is CASSQLGLAAETQYF.

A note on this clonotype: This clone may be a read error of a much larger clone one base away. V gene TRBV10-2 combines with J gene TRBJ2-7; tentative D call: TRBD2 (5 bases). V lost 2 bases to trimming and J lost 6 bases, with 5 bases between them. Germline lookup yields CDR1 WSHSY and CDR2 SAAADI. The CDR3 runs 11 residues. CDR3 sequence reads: CASSEEGEQYF. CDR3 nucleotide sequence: TGCGCCAGCAGTGAGGAGGGCGAGCAGTACTTC.

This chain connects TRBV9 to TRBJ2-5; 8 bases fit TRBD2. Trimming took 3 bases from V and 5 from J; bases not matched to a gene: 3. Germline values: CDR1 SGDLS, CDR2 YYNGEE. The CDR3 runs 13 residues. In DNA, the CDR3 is TGTGCCAGCAGCGGACGGGAGGGGGAGACCCAGTACTTC. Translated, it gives CASSGREGETQYF.

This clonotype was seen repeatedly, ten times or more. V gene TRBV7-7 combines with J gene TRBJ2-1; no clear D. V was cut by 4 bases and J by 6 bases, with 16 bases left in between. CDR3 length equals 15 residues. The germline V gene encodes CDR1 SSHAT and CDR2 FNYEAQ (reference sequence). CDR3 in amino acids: CASSSGPYPTNEQFF. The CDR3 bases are TGTGCCAGCAGCTCGGGCCCTTACCCTACCAATGAGCAGTTCTTC.

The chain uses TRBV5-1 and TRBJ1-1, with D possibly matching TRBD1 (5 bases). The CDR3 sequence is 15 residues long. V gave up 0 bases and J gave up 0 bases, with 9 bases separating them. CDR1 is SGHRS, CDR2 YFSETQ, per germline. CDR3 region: CASSLDGALNTEAFF. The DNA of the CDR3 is TGCGCCAGCAGCTTGGATGGGGCCTTGAACACTGAAGCTTTCTTT.

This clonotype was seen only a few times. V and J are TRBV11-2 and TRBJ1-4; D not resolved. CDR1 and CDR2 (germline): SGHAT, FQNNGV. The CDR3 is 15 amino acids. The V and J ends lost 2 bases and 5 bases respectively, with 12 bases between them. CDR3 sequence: CASSLLPGENEKLFF. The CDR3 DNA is TGTGCCAGCAGCTTATTACCGGGAGAAAATGAAAAACTGTTTTTT.

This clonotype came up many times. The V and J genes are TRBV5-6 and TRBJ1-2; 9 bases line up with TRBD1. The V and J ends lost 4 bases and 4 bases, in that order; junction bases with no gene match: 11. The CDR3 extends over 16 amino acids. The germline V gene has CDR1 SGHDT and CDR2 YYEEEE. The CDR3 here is CASSPTDRGEVYGYTF. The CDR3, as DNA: TGTGCCAGCAGCCCGACGGACAGGGGTGAGGTCTATGGCTACACCTTC.

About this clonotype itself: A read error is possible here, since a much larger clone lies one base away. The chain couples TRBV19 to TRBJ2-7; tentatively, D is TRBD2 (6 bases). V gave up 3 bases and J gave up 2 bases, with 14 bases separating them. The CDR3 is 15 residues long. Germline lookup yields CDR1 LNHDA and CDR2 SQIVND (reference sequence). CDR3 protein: CASSIRRAPTYEQYF. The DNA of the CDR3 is TGTGCCAGTAGTATTAGGAGGGCTCCAACCTACGAGCAGTACTTC.

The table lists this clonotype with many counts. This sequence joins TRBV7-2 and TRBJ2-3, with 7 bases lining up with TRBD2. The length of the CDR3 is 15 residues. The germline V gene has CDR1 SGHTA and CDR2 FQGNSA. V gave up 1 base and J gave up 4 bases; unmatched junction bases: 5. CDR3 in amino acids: CASSLGGGLPDTQYF. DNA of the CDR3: TGTGCCAGCAGCTTAGGCGGGGGTCTTCCAGATACGCAGTATTTT.

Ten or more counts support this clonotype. The CDR3 coding sequence is TGTGCCAGTAGTCTATCGGCGGGGGGTGTCTCCTACGAGCAGTACTTC. Translation gives CASSLSAGGVSYEQYF. V is TRBV19 and J is TRBJ2-7, with 8 bases aligning to TRBD2. The germline gives CDR1 LNHDA, CDR2 SQIVND (reference sequence). The V gene end was trimmed by 5 bases and the J gene end by 0 bases; junction bases not matched to a gene: 9. The CDR3 runs 16 residues.

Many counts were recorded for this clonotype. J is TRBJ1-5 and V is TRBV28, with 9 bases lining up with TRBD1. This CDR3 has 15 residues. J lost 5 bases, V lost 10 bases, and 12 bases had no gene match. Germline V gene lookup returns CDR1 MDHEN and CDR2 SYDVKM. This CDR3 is CATLIGQGRHQPQHF. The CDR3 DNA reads TGTGCCACCCTCATTGGACAGGGGAGGCATCAGCCCCAGCATTTT.

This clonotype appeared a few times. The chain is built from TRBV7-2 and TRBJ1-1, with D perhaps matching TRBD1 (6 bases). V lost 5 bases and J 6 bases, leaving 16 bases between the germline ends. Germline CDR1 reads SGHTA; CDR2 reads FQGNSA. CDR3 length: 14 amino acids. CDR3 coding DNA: TGTGCCAGCAGCCACCTCCTTAGACAGGCTGAAGCTTTCTTT. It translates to CASSHLLRQAEAFF.

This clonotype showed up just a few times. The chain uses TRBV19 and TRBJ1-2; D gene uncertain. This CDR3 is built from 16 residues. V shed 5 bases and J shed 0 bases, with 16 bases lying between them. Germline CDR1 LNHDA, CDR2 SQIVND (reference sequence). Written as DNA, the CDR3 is TGTGCCAGTAGTCCGGGATGGGAGAAACCTAACTATGGCTACACCTTC. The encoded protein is CASSPGWEKPNYGYTF. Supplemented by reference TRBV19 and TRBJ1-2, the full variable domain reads DGGITQSPKYLFRKEGQNVTLSCEQNLNHDAMYWYRQDPGQGLRLIYYSQIVNDFQKGDIAEGYSVSREKKESFPLTVTSAQKNPTAFYLCASSPGWEKPNYGYTFGSGTRLTVV.

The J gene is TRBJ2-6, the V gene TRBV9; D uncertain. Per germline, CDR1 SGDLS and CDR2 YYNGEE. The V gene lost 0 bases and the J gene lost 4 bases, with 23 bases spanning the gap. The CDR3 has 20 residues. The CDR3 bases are TGTGCCAGCAGCGTAGCTGTCCTCCCCCCCGTAGAGTCCGGGGCCAACGTCCTGACTTTC. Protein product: CASSVAVLPPVESGANVLTF.

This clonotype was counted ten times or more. The CDR3 nucleotides are TGTGCCAGCAGGTCGGGGGGGAGCACTGAAGCTTTCTTT. This translates into CASRSGGSTEAFF. The chain joins TRBV7-2 to TRBJ1-1; the D gene is possibly TRBD1 (5 bases). Germline lookup yields CDR1 SGHTA and CDR2 FQGNSA. Deletions cut 6 bases from V and 4 bases from J, with 12 bases between. This CDR3 spans 13 amino acids.

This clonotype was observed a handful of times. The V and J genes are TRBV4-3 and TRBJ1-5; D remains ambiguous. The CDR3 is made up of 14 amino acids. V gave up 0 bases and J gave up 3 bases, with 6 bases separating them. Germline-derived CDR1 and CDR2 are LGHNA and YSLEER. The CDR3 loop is CASSQEHLNQPQHF. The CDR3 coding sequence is TGCGCCAGCAGCCAAGAACACCTCAATCAGCCCCAGCATTTT.